The rows below give T cell receptor beta chains drawn from one sample of a study of CD8 T cells in ankylosing spondylitis. TCRdb independently ran MiXCR on the 5' RACE reads; one entry per CDR3 protein. Altogether 200,000 to 250,000 distinct CDR3 sequences are present, roughly 24% being singletons, with the ten largest covering about 6.2%. The sequencing input was blood, either unsorted or a sorted T cell fraction (not recorded which). All receptors come from a male donor with ankylosing spondylitis or in good health (not recorded which). The CDR3 runs from the conserved cysteine through the conserved F or W. The D gene is left open where the match is weak. Clone sizes are given selectively: once, few, many, or a class where the clone is expanded.

- TRBJ2-2 TRBV6-1 TRBD2 TGTGCCAGCAGGAAGCGGGAGGGCCAGGGCACCGGGGAGCTGTTTTTT CASRKREGQGTGELFF
many TRBJ2-3 TRBV7-2 - TGTGCCAGTACCGGAGGGGCCACAGATACGCAGTATTTT CASTGGATDTQYF
- TRBJ2-1 TRBV20-1 - TGCAGTGCGACGTCCGGGACCAGCTCCTACAATGAGGAGTTCTTC CSATSGTSSYNEEFF
- TRBJ2-7 TRBV12-3/TRBV12-4 - TGTGCCAGCAGCAAAACGGGGTCAGGGCAGTACTTC CASSKTGSGQYF
many TRBJ2-1 TRBV20-1 - TGCAGTGCTAGAGACAGCGGACCGTCGTCCAATGAGCAGTTCTTC CSARDSGPSSNEQFF
- TRBJ1-1 TRBV29-1 TRBD1 TGCAGCGTTGTGGACAGGTCTCCCGGGGCTTTCTTT CSVVDRSPGAFF
few TRBJ2-7 TRBV5-6 - TGTGCCAGCAGCCGTGTCTCCTACGAGCAGTACTTC CASSRVSYEQYF
many TRBJ2-2 TRBV7-2 TRBD2 TGTGCCAGCAGCTTAAGACTAGCTGGGCCCGGGGAGCTGTTTTTT CASSLRLAGPGELFF
many TRBJ2-3 TRBV5-1 TRBD1 TGCGCCAGCAGCAGCTACGGGACAGCTAGCACAGATACGCAGTATTTT CASSSYGTASTDTQYF
many TRBJ1-1 TRBV20-1 - TGCAGCGCATTTGGGGGGACATCGAACACTGAAGCTTTCTTT CSAFGGTSNTEAFF
many TRBJ2-3 TRBV20-1 - TGCAGTGTTCGGAGGAGCACAGATACGCAGTATTTT CSVRRSTDTQYF
- TRBJ2-1 TRBV9 - TGTGCCAGCAGCGAACTCAGGGTTAACAATGAGCAGTTCTTC CASSELRVNNEQFF
many TRBJ2-3 TRBV4-3 - TGCGCCAGCAGCCAAGCCCAGCTGGGGTCCGATACGCAGTATTTT CASSQAQLGSDTQYF